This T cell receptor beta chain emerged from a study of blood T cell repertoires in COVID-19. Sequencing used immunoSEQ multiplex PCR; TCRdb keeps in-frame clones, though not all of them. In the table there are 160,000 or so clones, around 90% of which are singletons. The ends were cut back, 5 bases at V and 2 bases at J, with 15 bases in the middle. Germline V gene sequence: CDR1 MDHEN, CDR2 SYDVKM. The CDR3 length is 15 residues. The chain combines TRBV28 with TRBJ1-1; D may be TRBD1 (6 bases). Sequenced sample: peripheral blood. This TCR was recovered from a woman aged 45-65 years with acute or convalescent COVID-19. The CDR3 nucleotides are TGTGCCAGCAGTCACACTAGGACAGACAACACTGAAGCTTTCTTT. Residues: CASSHTRTDNTEAFF.